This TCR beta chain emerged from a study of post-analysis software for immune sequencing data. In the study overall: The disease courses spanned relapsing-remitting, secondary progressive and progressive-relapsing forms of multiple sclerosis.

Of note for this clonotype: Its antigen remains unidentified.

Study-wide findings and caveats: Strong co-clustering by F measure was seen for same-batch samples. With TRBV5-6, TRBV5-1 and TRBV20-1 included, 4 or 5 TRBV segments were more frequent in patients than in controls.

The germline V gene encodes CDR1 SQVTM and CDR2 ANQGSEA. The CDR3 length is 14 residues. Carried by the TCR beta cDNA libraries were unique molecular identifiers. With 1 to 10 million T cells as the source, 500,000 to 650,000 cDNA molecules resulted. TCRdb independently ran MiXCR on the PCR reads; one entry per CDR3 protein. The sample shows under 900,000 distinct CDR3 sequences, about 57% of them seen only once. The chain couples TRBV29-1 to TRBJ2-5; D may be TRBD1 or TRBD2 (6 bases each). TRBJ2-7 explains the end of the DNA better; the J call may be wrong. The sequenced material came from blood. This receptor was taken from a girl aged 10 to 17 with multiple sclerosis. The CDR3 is CSVRKGGDNHEQYF. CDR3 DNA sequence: TGCAGCGTTCGCAAGGGGGGCGACAACCACGAGCAGTACTTC.